This T cell receptor (beta chain) was retrieved from a study of T cell responses to AZD1222 COVID-19 vaccine. Findings and limits, study-wide: Repertoires were obtained only post-peak T cell response. White British people made up most donors, females outnumbered males, and clonal diversity was possibly underestimated. The study reported that nearly half of spike-specific TCRs target unmutated variant regions. Spike-specific TCR breadth rose after two AZD1222 doses, and depth rose as well.

For this clone: What it binds is unknown.

Clones were sequenced by immunoSEQ multiplex PCR, and TCRdb holds only the in-frame ones, with some missing. The data show roughly 180,000 clones, about 90% seen once. Looked up from germline, CDR1 is MDHEN and CDR2 is SYDVKM. V was clipped by 2 bases and J by 2 bases, with 9 bases between them. The CDR3 loop spans 15 amino acids. The specimen was peripheral blood, collected 28 days after the second AZD1222 dose. The sequence came from an adult who received the AZD1222 COVID-19 vaccine. The genes are TRBV28 and TRBJ1-4; weak D call: TRBD1 (5 bases). CDR3 DNA sequence: TGTGCCAGCAGTTTAGGTGGGGGGACTAATGAAAAACTGTTTTTT. Its protein product is CASSLGGGTNEKLFF.